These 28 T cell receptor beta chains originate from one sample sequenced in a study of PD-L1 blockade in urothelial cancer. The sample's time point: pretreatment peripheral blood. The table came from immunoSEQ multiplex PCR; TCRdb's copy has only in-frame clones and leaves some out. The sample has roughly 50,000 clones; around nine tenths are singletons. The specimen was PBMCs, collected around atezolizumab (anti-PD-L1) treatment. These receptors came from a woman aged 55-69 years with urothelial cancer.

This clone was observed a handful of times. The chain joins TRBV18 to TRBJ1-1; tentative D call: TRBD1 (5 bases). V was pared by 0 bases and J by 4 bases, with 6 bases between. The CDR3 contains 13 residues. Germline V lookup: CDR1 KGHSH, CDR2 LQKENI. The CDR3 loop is CASSPPQGTEAFF. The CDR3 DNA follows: TGTGCCAGCTCACCACCGCAGGGCACTGAAGCTTTCTTT.

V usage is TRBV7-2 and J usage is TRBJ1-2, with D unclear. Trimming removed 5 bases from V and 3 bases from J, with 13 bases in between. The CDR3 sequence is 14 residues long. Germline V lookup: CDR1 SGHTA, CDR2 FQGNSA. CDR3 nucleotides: TGTGCCAGCAGCGACTCCGGGTTACACTATGGCTACACCTTC. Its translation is CASSDSGLHYGYTF.

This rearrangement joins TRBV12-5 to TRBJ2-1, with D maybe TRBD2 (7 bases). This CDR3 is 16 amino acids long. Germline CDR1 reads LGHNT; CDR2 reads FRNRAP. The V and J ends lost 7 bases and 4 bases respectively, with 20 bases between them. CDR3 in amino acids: CASAPGGGSGYNEQFF. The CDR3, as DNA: TGTGCTAGTGCCCCGGGGGGCGGGAGCGGTTACAATGAGCAGTTCTTC.

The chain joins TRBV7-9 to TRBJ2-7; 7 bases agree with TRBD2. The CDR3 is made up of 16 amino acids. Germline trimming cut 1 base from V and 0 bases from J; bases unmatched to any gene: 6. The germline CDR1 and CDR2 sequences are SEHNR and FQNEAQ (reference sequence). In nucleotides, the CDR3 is TGTGCCAGCAGCTTAGTTAGCCGGACTAGCTCCTACGAGCAGTACTTC. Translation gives CASSLVSRTSSYEQYF.

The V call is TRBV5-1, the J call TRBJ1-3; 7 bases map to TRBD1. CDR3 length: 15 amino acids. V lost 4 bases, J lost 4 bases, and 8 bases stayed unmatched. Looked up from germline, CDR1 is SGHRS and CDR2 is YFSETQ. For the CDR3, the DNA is TGCGCCAGCAGCCCACCGGACAGGACCGGAAACACCATATATTTT. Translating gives CASSPPDRTGNTIYF.

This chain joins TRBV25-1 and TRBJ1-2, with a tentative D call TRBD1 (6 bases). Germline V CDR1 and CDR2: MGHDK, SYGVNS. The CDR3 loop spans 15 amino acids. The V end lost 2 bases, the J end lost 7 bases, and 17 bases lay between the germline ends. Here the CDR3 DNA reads TGTGCCAGCAGTGAAAGCCCAGGGGCAGGTTCTGGCTACACCTTC. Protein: CASSESPGAGSGYTF.

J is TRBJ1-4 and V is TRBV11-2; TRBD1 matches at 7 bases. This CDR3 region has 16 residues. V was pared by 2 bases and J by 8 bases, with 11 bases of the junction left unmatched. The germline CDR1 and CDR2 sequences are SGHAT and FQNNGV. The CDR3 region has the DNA TGTGCCAGCAGCTTAAGAGGGGGCTCATTCAGCGAAAAACTGTTTTTT. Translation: CASSLRGGSFSEKLFF.

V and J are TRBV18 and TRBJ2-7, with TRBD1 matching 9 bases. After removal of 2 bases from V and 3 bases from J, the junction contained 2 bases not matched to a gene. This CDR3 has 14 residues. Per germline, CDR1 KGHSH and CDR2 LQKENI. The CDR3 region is CASSPTTGGYEQYF. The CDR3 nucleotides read TGTGCCAGCTCACCAACGACAGGGGGCTACGAGCAGTACTTC.

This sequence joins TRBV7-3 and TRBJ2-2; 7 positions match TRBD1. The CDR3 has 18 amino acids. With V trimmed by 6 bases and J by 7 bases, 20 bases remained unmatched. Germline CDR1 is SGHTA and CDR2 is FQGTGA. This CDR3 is CASSKEGHGQEDDGELFF. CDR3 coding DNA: TGTGCCAGCAGTAAAGAGGGGCATGGACAGGAGGATGACGGGGAGCTGTTTTTT. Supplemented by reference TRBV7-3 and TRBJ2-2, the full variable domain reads GAGVSQTPSNKVTEKGKYVELRCDPISGHTALYWYRQSLGQGPEFLIYFQGTGAADDSGLPNDRFFAVRPEGSVSTLKIQRTERGDSAVYLCASSKEGHGQEDDGELFFGEGSRLTVL.

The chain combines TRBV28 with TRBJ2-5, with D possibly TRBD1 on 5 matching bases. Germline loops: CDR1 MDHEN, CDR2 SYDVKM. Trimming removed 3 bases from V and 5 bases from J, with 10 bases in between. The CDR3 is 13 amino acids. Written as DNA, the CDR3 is TGTGCCAGCAGTTTTGGTAGGGGTGAGACCCAGTACTTC. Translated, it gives CASSFGRGETQYF.

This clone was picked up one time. The DNA of the CDR3 is TGTGCCAGCAGCTTCGAGCCGGGTCTAAAGCAGTTCTTC. It encodes CASSFEPGLKQFF. The V call is TRBV5-5, the J call TRBJ2-1; D remains ambiguous. The germline V gene encodes CDR1 SGHKS and CDR2 YYEKEE (reference sequence). With 2 bases removed from V and 11 bases from J, the gap between germline ends came to 14 bases. The CDR3 length is 13 residues.

In nucleotides, the CDR3 is TGTGCCAGCAGCTTGACAGGATCTGGAAACACCATATATTTT. Encoded protein: CASSLTGSGNTIYF. The J gene is TRBJ1-3, the V gene TRBV7-6, with a possible D match to TRBD1 (6 bases). Germline CDR1 reads SGHVS; CDR2 reads FNYEAQ. V was pared by 3 bases and J by 1 base, with 7 bases between. CDR3 length: 14 residues.

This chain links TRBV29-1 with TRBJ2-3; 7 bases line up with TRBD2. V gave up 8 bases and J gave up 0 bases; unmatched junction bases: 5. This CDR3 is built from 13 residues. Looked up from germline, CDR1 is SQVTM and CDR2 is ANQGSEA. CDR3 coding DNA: TGCAGCTTTTCTAGCGGTAGCACAGATACGCAGTATTTT. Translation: CSFSSGSTDTQYF.

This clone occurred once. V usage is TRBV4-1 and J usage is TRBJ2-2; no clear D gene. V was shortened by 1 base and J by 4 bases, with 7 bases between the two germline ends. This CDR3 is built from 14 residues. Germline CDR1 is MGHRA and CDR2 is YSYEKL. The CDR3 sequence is CASSQVFFTGELFF. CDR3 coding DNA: TGCGCCAGCAGCCAAGTCTTTTTCACCGGGGAGCTGTTTTTT.

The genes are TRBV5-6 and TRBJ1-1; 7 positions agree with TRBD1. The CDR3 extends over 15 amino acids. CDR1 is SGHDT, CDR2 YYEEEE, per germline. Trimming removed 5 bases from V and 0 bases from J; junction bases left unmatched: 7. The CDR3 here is CASRGYGTVNTEAFF. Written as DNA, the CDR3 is TGTGCCAGCAGAGGATACGGGACAGTGAACACTGAAGCTTTCTTT.

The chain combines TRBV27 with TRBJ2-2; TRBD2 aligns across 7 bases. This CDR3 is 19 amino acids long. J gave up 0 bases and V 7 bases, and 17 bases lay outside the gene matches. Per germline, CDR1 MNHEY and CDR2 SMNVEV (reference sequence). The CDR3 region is CASKKTAGGTPTNTGELFF. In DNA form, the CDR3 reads TGTGCCAGCAAAAAAACCGCCGGGGGGACCCCTACGAACACCGGGGAGCTGTTTTTT.

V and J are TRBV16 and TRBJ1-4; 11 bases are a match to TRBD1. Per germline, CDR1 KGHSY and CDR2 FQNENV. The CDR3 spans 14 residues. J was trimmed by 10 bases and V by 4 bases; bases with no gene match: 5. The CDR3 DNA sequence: TGTGCCAGCAGCCCCGAGGGACAGGGGGGAAAACTGTTTTTT. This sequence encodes CASSPEGQGGKLFF.

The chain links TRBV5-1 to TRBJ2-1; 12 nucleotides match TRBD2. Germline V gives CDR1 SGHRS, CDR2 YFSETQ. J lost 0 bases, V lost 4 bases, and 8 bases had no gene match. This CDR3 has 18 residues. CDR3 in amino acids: CASSRLAGGPGSYNEQFF. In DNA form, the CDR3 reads TGCGCCAGCAGCAGGCTAGCGGGAGGGCCGGGCTCCTACAATGAGCAGTTCTTC. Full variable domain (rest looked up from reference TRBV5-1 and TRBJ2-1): KAGVTQTPRYLIKTRGQQVTLSCSPISGHRSVSWYQQTPGQGLQFLFEYFSETQRNKGNFPGRFSGRQFSNSRSEMNVSTLELGDSALYLCASSRLAGGPGSYNEQFFGPGTRLTVL.

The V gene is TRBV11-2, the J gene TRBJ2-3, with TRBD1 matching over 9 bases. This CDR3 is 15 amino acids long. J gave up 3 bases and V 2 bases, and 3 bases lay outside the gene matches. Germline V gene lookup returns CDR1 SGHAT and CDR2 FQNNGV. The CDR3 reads CASSLHRGLTDTQYF. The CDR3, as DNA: TGTGCCAGCAGCTTACACAGGGGGCTGACAGATACGCAGTATTTT.

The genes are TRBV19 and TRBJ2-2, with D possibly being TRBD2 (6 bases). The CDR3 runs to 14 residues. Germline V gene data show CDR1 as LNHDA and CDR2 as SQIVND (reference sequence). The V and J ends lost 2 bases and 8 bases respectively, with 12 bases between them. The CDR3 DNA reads TGTGCCAGTAGTATATGGGGGGACGCGGGGGAGCTGTTTTTT. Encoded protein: CASSIWGDAGELFF.

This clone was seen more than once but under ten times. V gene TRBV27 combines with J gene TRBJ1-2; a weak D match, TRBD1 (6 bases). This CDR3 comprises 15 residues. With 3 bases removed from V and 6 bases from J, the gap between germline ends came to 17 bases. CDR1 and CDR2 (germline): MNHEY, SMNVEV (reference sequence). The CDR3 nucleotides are TGTGCCAGCAGTTTGACGCAGGGGCGAAGGGATGGCTACACCTTC. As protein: CASSLTQGRRDGYTF.

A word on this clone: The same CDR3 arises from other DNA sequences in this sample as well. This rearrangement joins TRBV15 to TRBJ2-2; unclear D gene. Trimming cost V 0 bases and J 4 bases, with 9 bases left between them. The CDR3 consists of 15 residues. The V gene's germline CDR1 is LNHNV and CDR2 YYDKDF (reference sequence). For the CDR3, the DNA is TGTGCCACCAGCAGAGATAGAGGCAGCACCGGGGAGCTGTTTTTT. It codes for CATSRDRGSTGELFF.

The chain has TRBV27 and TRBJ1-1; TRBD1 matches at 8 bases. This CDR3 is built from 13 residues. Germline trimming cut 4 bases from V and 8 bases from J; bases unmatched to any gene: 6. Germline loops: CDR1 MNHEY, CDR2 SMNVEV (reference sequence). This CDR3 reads CASSSPGGYEAFF. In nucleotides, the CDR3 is TGTGCCAGCAGTTCCCCAGGGGGCTACGAAGCTTTCTTT.

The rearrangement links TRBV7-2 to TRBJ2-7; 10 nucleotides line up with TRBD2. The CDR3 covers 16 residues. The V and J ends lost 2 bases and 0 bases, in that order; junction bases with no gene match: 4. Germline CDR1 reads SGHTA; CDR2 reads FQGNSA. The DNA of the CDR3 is TGTGCCAGCAGCTTAATACTAGCGGGGTCCTCCTACGAGCAGTACTTC. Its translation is CASSLILAGSSYEQYF.

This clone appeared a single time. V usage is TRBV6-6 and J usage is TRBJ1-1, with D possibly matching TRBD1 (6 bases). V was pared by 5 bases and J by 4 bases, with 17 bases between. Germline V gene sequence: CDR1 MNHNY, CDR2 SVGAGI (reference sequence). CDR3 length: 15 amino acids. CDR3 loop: CASSVDRGFGTEAFF. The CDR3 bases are TGTGCCAGCAGTGTGGACAGAGGGTTTGGCACTGAAGCTTTCTTT.

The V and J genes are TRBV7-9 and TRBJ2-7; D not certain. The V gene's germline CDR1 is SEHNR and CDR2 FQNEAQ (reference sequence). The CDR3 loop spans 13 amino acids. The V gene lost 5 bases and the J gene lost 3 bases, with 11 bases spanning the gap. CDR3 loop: CASSPTDLYEQYF. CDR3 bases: TGTGCCAGCAGCCCAACAGACCTCTACGAGCAGTACTTC.

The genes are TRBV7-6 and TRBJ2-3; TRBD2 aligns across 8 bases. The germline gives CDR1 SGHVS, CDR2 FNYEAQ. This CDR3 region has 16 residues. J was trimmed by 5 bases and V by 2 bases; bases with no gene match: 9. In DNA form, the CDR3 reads TGTGCCAGCAGCTTAACTCCGGGGGGGCAGGGAGATACGCAGTATTTT. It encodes CASSLTPGGQGDTQYF. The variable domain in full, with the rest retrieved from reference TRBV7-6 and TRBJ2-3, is GAGVSQSPRYKVTKRGQDVALRCDPISGHVSLYWYRQALGQGPEFLTYFNYEAQQDKSGLPNDRFSAERPEGSISTLTIQRTEQRDSAMYRCASSLTPGGQGDTQYFGPGTRLTVL.

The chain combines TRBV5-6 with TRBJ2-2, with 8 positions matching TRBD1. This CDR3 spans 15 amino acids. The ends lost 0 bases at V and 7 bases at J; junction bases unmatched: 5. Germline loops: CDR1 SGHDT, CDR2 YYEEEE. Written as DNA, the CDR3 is TGTGCCAGCAGCTTGGGGACAGGGCAGGGCGGGGAGCTGTTTTTT. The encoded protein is CASSLGTGQGGELFF. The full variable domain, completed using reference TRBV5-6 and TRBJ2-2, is DAGVTQSPTHLIKTRGQQVTLRCSPKSGHDTVSWYQQALGQGPQFIFQYYEEEERQRGNFPDRFSGHQFPNYSSELNVNALLLGDSALYLCASSLGTGQGGELFFGEGSRLTVL.